The 32 T cell receptor beta chains listed next were all sequenced from one sample in a study of radiotherapy plus CTLA-4 blockade in lung cancer. The method was immunoSEQ multiplex PCR; TCRdb's version includes in-frame clones alone and lacks a portion of them. The sample lists tens of thousands of clones, over 75% seen once, with roughly 15% in the top ten. This specimen consisted of peripheral blood, obtained from a patient treated with radiotherapy plus ipilimumab. Receptors were obtained from a human donor with non-small cell lung cancer that progressed on radiotherapy plus ipilimumab.

The chain uses TRBV28 and TRBJ1-2; 8 bases are shared with TRBD1. This CDR3 contains 14 residues. Germline loops: CDR1 MDHEN, CDR2 SYDVKM. V lost 6 bases to trimming and J lost 6 bases; unmatched junction nucleotides: 9. The CDR3: CASRQQGGGNGYTF. DNA for the CDR3: TGTGCCAGCAGACAACAGGGGGGTGGAAATGGCTACACCTTC.

The chain couples TRBV27 to TRBJ1-1; D unresolved. V lost 3 bases, J lost 4 bases, and 15 bases lay in between. Germline-derived CDR1 and CDR2 are MNHEY and SMNVEV (reference sequence). The CDR3 has 15 amino acids. CDR3 nucleotides: TGTGCCAGCAGTTTCAGTCCGACGAGCGTCACTGAAGCTTTCTTT. Translated, it gives CASSFSPTSVTEAFF.

The chain links TRBV7-6 to TRBJ2-3; 12 bases match TRBD2. Germline CDR1 SGHVS, CDR2 FNYEAQ. V was pared by 5 bases and J by 1 base, with 4 bases of the junction left unmatched. The CDR3 totals 16 residues. CDR3 in DNA: TGTGCCAGCAGCCGAAGACTAGCGGGAGGCACAGATACGCAGTATTTT. The encoded protein is CASSRRLAGGTDTQYF.

V and J are TRBV2 and TRBJ2-7; perhaps TRBD2 as D (5 bases). V dropped 7 bases and J dropped 7 bases, with 14 bases sitting between them. The CDR3 runs 12 residues. The germline CDR1 and CDR2 sequences are SNHLY and FYNNEI. The CDR3 spells CASTIGRGEQYF. CDR3 DNA: TGTGCCAGCACTATAGGGAGAGGGGAGCAGTACTTC.

The chain has TRBV4-2 and TRBJ2-1, with D possibly matching TRBD1 (5 bases). Germline V lookup: CDR1 LGHNA, CDR2 YNFKEQ. Trimming took 1 base from V and 8 from J, leaving 12 bases between them. This CDR3 spans 14 amino acids. CDR3 DNA sequence: TGTGCCAGCAGCCAAGTCGGTCAAGGGGATGAGCAGTTCTTC. Its translation: CASSQVGQGDEQFF.

This chain links TRBV2 with TRBJ2-7; 9 bases are a match to TRBD2. V lost 11 bases, J lost 4 bases, and 12 bases stayed unmatched. Per the germline V gene, CDR1 is SNHLY and CDR2 is FYNNEI. The length of the CDR3 is 14 residues. CDR3 sequence (DNA): TGTGCCCGACTTATAACGGCGGGAGGGTACGAGCAGTACTTC. Its protein is CARLITAGGYEQYF.

This clone came up once. The J gene is TRBJ2-2, the V gene TRBV5-1; 9 nucleotides align to TRBD1. The germline V gene encodes CDR1 SGHRS and CDR2 YFSETQ. V was pared by 1 base and J by 4 bases, with 8 bases of the junction left unmatched. The CDR3 runs 17 residues. CDR3 amino acids: CASSLLETGGSTGELFF. CDR3 DNA sequence: TGCGCCAGCAGCTTGCTTGAGACAGGGGGGAGCACCGGGGAGCTGTTTTTT.

For the CDR3, the DNA is TGTGCCAGCAGCGGTGATTCACCCCTCCACTTT. Amino acid sequence: CASSGDSPLHF. The chain has TRBV6-1 and TRBJ1-6; D call uncertain. Per germline, CDR1 MNHNS and CDR2 SASEGT. V was cut by 6 bases and J by 8 bases, with 5 bases left in between. This CDR3 is 11 amino acids long.

The V gene is TRBV6-5, the J gene TRBJ2-3; D is possibly TRBD1 (6 bases). The V and J ends lost 0 bases and 1 base respectively, with 11 bases between them. This CDR3 has 16 residues. The germline gives CDR1 MNHEY, CDR2 SVGAGI. The CDR3 DNA sequence: TGTGCCAGCAGTTACTCCGGGGACATCCGCACAGATACGCAGTATTTT. This gives the protein CASSYSGDIRTDTQYF.

This sequence joins TRBV6-1 and TRBJ1-1; TRBD1 is a possible D gene (6 bases). CDR1 is MNHNS and CDR2 is SASEGT in the germline V gene. The CDR3 consists of 13 residues. Trimming shortened V by 6 bases and J by 1 base, and 9 bases separated the two germline ends. For the CDR3, the DNA is TGTGCCAGCAGGAGGACAGAGAACACTGAAGCTTTCTTT. Encoded protein: CASRRTENTEAFF.

The chain is built from TRBV21-1 and TRBJ2-5; the table's D gene call, TRBD2, was not cross checked with the DNA. TRBV21-1 is annotated as a pseudogene. The CDR3 runs to 11 residues. The CDR3 DNA follows: TGTGCCAGCAGCCCGGGGAAGACCCAGTACTTC. It translates to CASSPGKTQYF.

This chain connects TRBV18 to TRBJ1-1, with D perhaps TRBD1 (6 bases). The CDR3 spans 14 residues. The germline V and J ends were trimmed by 3 bases and 4 bases, with 12 bases remaining between them. Germline V gene sequence: CDR1 KGHSH, CDR2 LQKENI. The CDR3 nucleotides are TGTGCCAGCTCACCTCGGACAGTGAGCACTGAAGCTTTCTTT. It encodes CASSPRTVSTEAFF. Supplemented by reference TRBV18 and TRBJ1-1, the full variable domain reads NAGVMQNPRHLVRRRGQEARLRCSPMKGHSHVYWYRQLPEEGLKFMVYLQKENIIDESGMPKERFSAEFPKEGPSILRIQQVVRGDSAAYFCASSPRTVSTEAFFGQGTRLTVV.

V gene TRBV27 combines with J gene TRBJ1-1; TRBD1 matches at 8 bases. Germline CDR1 MNHEY, CDR2 SMNVEV (reference sequence). The CDR3 sequence is 16 residues long. The V segment lost 2 bases and the J segment 3 bases; nucleotides outside the gene matches: 8. This chain's CDR3 is CASSLGPDREDTEAFF. DNA for the CDR3: TGTGCCAGCAGTTTAGGTCCGGACAGGGAAGACACTGAAGCTTTCTTT.

The rearrangement links TRBV11-1 to TRBJ2-7; D is ambiguous. V shed 3 bases and J shed 0 bases, with 6 bases lying between them. Germline loops: CDR1 SGHAT, CDR2 FQDESV (reference sequence). This CDR3 contains 13 residues. CDR3 in amino acids: CASSLTSSYEQYF. CDR3 sequence (DNA): TGTGCCAGCAGCTTGACAAGCTCCTACGAGCAGTACTTC.

The CDR3, as DNA: TGTGCCAGCAGCATGTACACCGGGACAGGGAACTCACCCCTCCACTTT. Translating gives CASSMYTGTGNSPLHF. J is TRBJ1-6 and V is TRBV5-5; TRBD1 aligns across 9 bases. Germline V lookup: CDR1 SGHKS, CDR2 YYEKEE (reference sequence). V lost 4 bases to trimming and J lost 10 bases; unmatched junction nucleotides: 12. The CDR3 has 16 residues.

The CDR3 DNA reads as TGTGCCAGTAGTGCGATGACAGGCCCAAATCAGCCCCAGCATTTT. Encoded protein: CASSAMTGPNQPQHF. This rearrangement joins TRBV19 to TRBJ1-5; maybe TRBD1 (6 bases). V shed 5 bases and J shed 4 bases, with 15 bases lying between them. CDR3 length equals 15 residues. Germline CDR1 and CDR2: LNHDA and SQIVND (reference sequence).

The gene calls are TRBV2 and TRBJ1-4, with unresolved D. CDR1 is SNHLY, CDR2 FYNNEI, per germline. Trimming removed 6 bases at V and 8 bases at J, with 16 bases between. The CDR3 runs 14 residues. CDR3 DNA sequence: TGTGCCAGCAGGGACCGACGAACTTCGGAAAAACTGTTTTTT. The encoded protein is CASRDRRTSEKLFF.

J is TRBJ2-1 and V is TRBV6-6, with unresolved D. CDR1 is MNHNY, CDR2 SVGAGI, per germline (reference sequence). The CDR3 totals 14 residues. Trimming took 0 bases from V and 7 from J, leaving 10 bases between them. CDR3 sequence reads: CASSYSGSGNEQFF. The CDR3 DNA reads TGTGCCAGCAGTTACTCAGGGTCCGGGAATGAGCAGTTCTTC.

The V call is TRBV7-2, the J call TRBJ2-1, with D perhaps matching TRBD1 or TRBD2 (5 bases each). The V gene's germline CDR1 is SGHTA and CDR2 FQGNSA. The CDR3 spans 14 residues. V shed 5 bases and J shed 9 bases, with 17 bases lying between them. The CDR3: CASSVRPEGSEQFF. In nucleotides, the CDR3 is TGTGCCAGCAGCGTTCGTCCAGAGGGGTCTGAGCAGTTCTTC. The full variable domain, in which reference TRBV7-2 and TRBJ2-1 provide the parts outside the CDR3, is GAGVSQSPSNKVTEKGKDVELRCDPISGHTALYWYRQSLGQGLEFLIYFQGNSAPDKSGLPSDRFSAERTGGSVSTLTIQRTQQEDSAVYLCASSVRPEGSEQFFGPGTRLTVL.

The chain combines TRBV7-9 with TRBJ2-5, with D possibly being TRBD2 (6 bases). Trimming removed 5 bases at V and 4 bases at J, with 14 bases between. This CDR3 region has 14 residues. CDR1 and CDR2 from the germline V gene are SEHNR and FQNEAQ (reference sequence). CDR3 sequence reads: CASSLGLYLETQYF. In DNA form, the CDR3 reads TGTGCCAGCAGCCTGGGACTCTATCTAGAGACCCAGTACTTC.

V and J are TRBV7-2 and TRBJ1-5; D is ambiguous. The CDR3 totals 15 residues. Germline V gene lookup returns CDR1 SGHTA and CDR2 FQGNSA. Deletions cut 1 base from V and 2 bases from J, with 9 bases between. The CDR3 protein is CASSLVWGGNQPQHF. The CDR3, as DNA: TGTGCCAGCAGCTTAGTGTGGGGTGGCAATCAGCCCCAGCATTTT.

The rearrangement links TRBV15 to TRBJ2-3; 9 nucleotides align to TRBD2. V shed 5 bases, J shed 1 base, and the junction held 4 bases outside the gene matches. The CDR3 extends over 15 amino acids. In germline, CDR1 is LNHNV, CDR2 YYDKDF (reference sequence). CDR3 region: CATSVRTSGTDTQYF. The CDR3 bases are TGTGCCACCAGCGTTCGGACTAGCGGCACAGATACGCAGTATTTT.

The chain links TRBV5-6 to TRBJ1-4; possibly TRBD1 for D (5 bases). Trimming took off 4 bases at V and 8 bases at J, with 21 bases between the two ends. The germline gives CDR1 SGHDT, CDR2 YYEEEE. The CDR3 is 16 amino acids. Here the CDR3 DNA reads TGTGCCAGCAGCCTAATTCGCCAGGGACGAGGGGAAAAACTGTTTTTT. Translated, it gives CASSLIRQGRGEKLFF.

Comment on this clone: The sample contains more than one DNA sequence encoding this CDR3. The V call is TRBV5-1, the J call TRBJ1-5; D not resolved. Germline V gene lookup returns CDR1 SGHRS and CDR2 YFSETQ. The CDR3 loop spans 14 amino acids. V lost 2 bases to trimming and J lost 4 bases, with 10 bases between them. CDR3 sequence (DNA): TGCGCCAGCAGCTTCGACGGAGGGAATCAGCCCCAGCATTTT. It translates to CASSFDGGNQPQHF.

The rearrangement joins TRBV7-2 to TRBJ1-1, with D hard to call. Germline V lookup: CDR1 SGHTA, CDR2 FQGNSA. The CDR3 spans 14 residues. V was pared by 3 bases and J by 1 base, with 9 bases between. CDR3 DNA: TGTGCCAGCAGCTTGCTTCCTGCGAACACTGAAGCTTTCTTT. This gives the protein CASSLLPANTEAFF.

V is TRBV2 and J is TRBJ1-2; D is perhaps TRBD1 (5 bases). V lost 2 bases, J lost 7 bases, and 8 bases lay in between. Germline loops: CDR1 SNHLY, CDR2 FYNNEI. The CDR3 totals 12 residues. CDR3 sequence (DNA): TGTGCCAGCAGTGAACTCAGGGTTGGCTACACCTTC. Amino acids: CASSELRVGYTF.

This clone appeared a single time. The rearrangement links TRBV6-1 to TRBJ2-3, with D perhaps TRBD1 or TRBD2 (5 bases each). The length of the CDR3 is 15 residues. CDR1 and CDR2 (germline): MNHNS, SASEGT. Trimming took 7 bases from V and 1 from J, leaving 15 bases between them. The CDR3 bases are TGTGCCAGCAACCCCCGGGGCGGAGGCACAGATACGCAGTATTTT. Translation: CASNPRGGGTDTQYF.

This clone was observed a single time. This chain joins TRBV18 and TRBJ2-2, with TRBD1 as a possible D gene (6 bases). CDR1 KGHSH and CDR2 LQKENI come from the germline V gene. This CDR3 spans 15 amino acids. Trimming removed 1 base from V and 0 bases from J, with 6 bases in between. The DNA of the CDR3 is TGTGCCAGCTCACCACGGACAGCGAACACCGGGGAGCTGTTTTTT. Translated: CASSPRTANTGELFF.

The chain uses TRBV10-3 and TRBJ2-1, with unresolved D. V was cut by 2 bases and J by 5 bases, with 1 base left in between. The CDR3 loop spans 11 amino acids. Germline V lookup: CDR1 ENHRY, CDR2 SYGVKD. Here the CDR3 reads CAISEDNEQFF. The CDR3, as DNA: TGTGCCATCAGTGAGGACAATGAGCAGTTCTTC.

V is TRBV18 and J is TRBJ1-2, with D possibly TRBD1 on 5 matching bases. Germline V gives CDR1 KGHSH, CDR2 LQKENI. This CDR3 has 13 residues. Trimming removed 3 bases from V and 3 bases from J, with 8 bases in between. The CDR3 nucleotides are TGTGCCAGCTCACCGGGGGGGGACTATGGCTACACCTTC. Its translation is CASSPGGDYGYTF.

This chain links TRBV6-6 with TRBJ1-4, with a tentative D call TRBD1 (5 bases). The CDR3 consists of 15 residues. The germline gives CDR1 MNHNY, CDR2 SVGAGI (reference sequence). V lost 2 bases and J 7 bases, leaving 14 bases between the germline ends. The DNA for the CDR3 is TGTGCCAGCAGTTACGGGGCGGGTAGTGGTGAAAAACTGTTTTTT. It is translated as CASSYGAGSGEKLFF.

The chain has TRBV4-3 and TRBJ2-3, with 10 nucleotides matching TRBD1. Germline V gives CDR1 LGHNA, CDR2 YSLEER. The CDR3 covers 17 residues. Unmatched junction bases numbered 5, after V lost 1 base and J lost 1 base. The CDR3 sequence: CASSQVVTGGGTDTQYF. The CDR3 DNA reads as TGCGCCAGCAGCCAAGTCGTGACAGGGGGCGGCACAGATACGCAGTATTTT.